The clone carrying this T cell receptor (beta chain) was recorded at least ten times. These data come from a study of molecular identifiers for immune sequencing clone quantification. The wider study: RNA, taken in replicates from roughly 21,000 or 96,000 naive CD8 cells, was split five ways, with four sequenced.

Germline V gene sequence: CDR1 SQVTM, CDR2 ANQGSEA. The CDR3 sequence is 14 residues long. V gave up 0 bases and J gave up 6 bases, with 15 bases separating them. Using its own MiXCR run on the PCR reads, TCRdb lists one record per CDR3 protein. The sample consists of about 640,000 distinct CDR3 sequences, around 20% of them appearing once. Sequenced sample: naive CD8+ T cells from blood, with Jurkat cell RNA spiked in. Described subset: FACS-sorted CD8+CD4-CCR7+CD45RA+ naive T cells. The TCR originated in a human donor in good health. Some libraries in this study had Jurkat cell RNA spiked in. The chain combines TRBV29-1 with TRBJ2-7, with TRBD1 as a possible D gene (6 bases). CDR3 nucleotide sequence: TGCAGCGTTGAAGATGGCAGGGGTACGCTCGAGCAGTACTTC. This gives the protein CSVEDGRGTLEQYF.